The rows below give T cell receptor beta chains drawn from one sample of a study of CD8+ T cells in alopecia areata. Method: immunoSEQ multiplex PCR; TCRdb's copy keeps in-frame clones and lacks some. The data hold about 56,000 clones, with about 96% observed a single time. Sequencing was performed on CD8+ T cells sorted from blood, taken at week 0. The receptors stem from a human donor with alopecia areata. The conserved cysteine and the conserved F or W are not part of the CDR3 here. D genes are given only for firm matches. Clone size is not always given. Where it is, it says once, few, many or a class for expanded clones.

cdr3_aa: ASSSDRGLGEKLF
cdr3_length: 13
d_call: TRBD1
clone_size: -
j_call: TRBJ1-4
v_call: TRBV7-8

cdr3_aa: ASSQVRGYQGEQF
cdr3_length: 13
d_call: -
clone_size: -
j_call: TRBJ2-1
v_call: TRBV14

cdr3_aa: ASSWGRGNTGELF
cdr3_length: 13
d_call: -
clone_size: -
j_call: TRBJ2-2
v_call: TRBV6-5

cdr3_aa: ASSFPRGNEQF
cdr3_length: 11
d_call: -
clone_size: once
j_call: TRBJ2-1
v_call: TRBV7-9

cdr3_aa: ASSLDAGRIYEQY
cdr3_length: 13
d_call: -
clone_size: -
j_call: TRBJ2-7
v_call: TRBV7-9

cdr3_aa: ASSDARVNTGELF
cdr3_length: 13
d_call: -
clone_size: -
j_call: TRBJ2-2
v_call: TRBV7-9

cdr3_aa: ASSPQRIPYEQY
cdr3_length: 12
d_call: -
clone_size: once
j_call: TRBJ2-7
v_call: TRBV4-3

cdr3_aa: AWSTGTGSYEQY
cdr3_length: 12
d_call: TRBD1
clone_size: once
j_call: TRBJ2-7
v_call: TRBV30

cdr3_aa: ASSPELDLSLTEAF
cdr3_length: 14
d_call: -
clone_size: -
j_call: TRBJ1-1
v_call: TRBV27

cdr3_aa: ASSAVKTQY
cdr3_length: 9
d_call: -
clone_size: -
j_call: TRBJ2-5
v_call: TRBV7-9

cdr3_aa: ASSPIALAAHEQF
cdr3_length: 13
d_call: -
clone_size: -
j_call: TRBJ2-1
v_call: TRBV4-1

cdr3_aa: ASSQADTQY
cdr3_length: 9
d_call: -
clone_size: -
j_call: TRBJ2-3
v_call: TRBV4-1

cdr3_aa: ASMGGGQPEQY
cdr3_length: 11
d_call: TRBD2
clone_size: -
j_call: TRBJ2-7
v_call: TRBV2

cdr3_aa: ASGSTMTGAANTGELF
cdr3_length: 16
d_call: TRBD1
clone_size: -
j_call: TRBJ2-2
v_call: TRBV12-5

cdr3_aa: ASSLVGGTDILVKNIQY
cdr3_length: 17
d_call: -
clone_size: -
j_call: TRBJ2-4
v_call: TRBV5-6

cdr3_aa: ASSLAGGRGDSPLH
cdr3_length: 14
d_call: -
clone_size: -
j_call: TRBJ1-6
v_call: TRBV7-2

cdr3_aa: ASSVSDRNYGYT
cdr3_length: 12
d_call: -
clone_size: -
j_call: TRBJ1-2
v_call: TRBV9

cdr3_aa: AIGTDTEAF
cdr3_length: 9
d_call: -
clone_size: few
j_call: TRBJ1-1
v_call: TRBV10-3

cdr3_aa: ASSESGDYEQY
cdr3_length: 11
d_call: -
clone_size: -
j_call: TRBJ2-7
v_call: TRBV10-1

cdr3_aa: ASSWDRGRGNTEAF
cdr3_length: 14
d_call: TRBD1
clone_size: -
j_call: TRBJ1-1
v_call: TRBV2

cdr3_aa: ASSLRDSPYEQY
cdr3_length: 12
d_call: TRBD1
clone_size: -
j_call: TRBJ2-7
v_call: TRBV13

cdr3_aa: SVHRGRNTGELF
cdr3_length: 12
d_call: TRBD1
clone_size: once
j_call: TRBJ2-2
v_call: TRBV29-1

cdr3_aa: ASTETESYEQY
cdr3_length: 11
d_call: -
clone_size: -
j_call: TRBJ2-7
v_call: TRBV7-9

cdr3_aa: ASSVRQGAVNEQF
cdr3_length: 13
d_call: TRBD1
clone_size: once
j_call: TRBJ2-1
v_call: TRBV7-9

cdr3_aa: AWSSAGGQDTQY
cdr3_length: 12
d_call: TRBD2
clone_size: -
j_call: TRBJ2-3
v_call: TRBV30

cdr3_aa: SVERGTSGGLSSYNEQF
cdr3_length: 17
d_call: TRBD2
clone_size: -
j_call: TRBJ2-1
v_call: TRBV29-1

cdr3_aa: ASSLVSAGNEKLF
cdr3_length: 13
d_call: -
clone_size: -
j_call: TRBJ1-4
v_call: TRBV7-9

cdr3_aa: ASSEGAGELF
cdr3_length: 10
d_call: -
clone_size: -
j_call: TRBJ2-2
v_call: TRBV10-2

cdr3_aa: ASSLARDGKETQY
cdr3_length: 13
d_call: -
clone_size: -
j_call: TRBJ2-5
v_call: TRBV7-9

cdr3_aa: ASSDGNRVTEAF
cdr3_length: 12
d_call: -
clone_size: -
j_call: TRBJ1-1
v_call: TRBV2

cdr3_aa: ATSIGGDRVETQY
cdr3_length: 13
d_call: TRBD1
clone_size: -
j_call: TRBJ2-5
v_call: TRBV15

cdr3_aa: SVEDGRSGYEQY
cdr3_length: 12
d_call: -
clone_size: -
j_call: TRBJ2-7
v_call: TRBV29-1

cdr3_aa: ASSEAGTAGYEQY
cdr3_length: 13
d_call: -
clone_size: once
j_call: TRBJ2-7
v_call: TRBV6-1

cdr3_aa: ASSSTGLPRETQY
cdr3_length: 13
d_call: -
clone_size: -
j_call: TRBJ2-5
v_call: TRBV7-8

cdr3_aa: ASSTYRVEPYEQY
cdr3_length: 13
d_call: -
clone_size: -
j_call: TRBJ2-7
v_call: TRBV19

cdr3_aa: ASSLRKGASYNEQF
cdr3_length: 14
d_call: -
clone_size: -
j_call: TRBJ2-1
v_call: TRBV27

cdr3_aa: ASSPDGTATNEKLF
cdr3_length: 14
d_call: -
clone_size: -
j_call: TRBJ1-4
v_call: TRBV7-6

cdr3_aa: ASSRSGILGQSSYEQY
cdr3_length: 16
d_call: TRBD1
clone_size: -
j_call: TRBJ2-7
v_call: TRBV19

cdr3_aa: SVERDRGRTEAF
cdr3_length: 12
d_call: TRBD1
clone_size: -
j_call: TRBJ1-1
v_call: TRBV29-1

cdr3_aa: ASSGPGLATTDTQY
cdr3_length: 14
d_call: TRBD2
clone_size: once
j_call: TRBJ2-3
v_call: TRBV6-1

cdr3_aa: ASSVGDTGELF
cdr3_length: 11
d_call: -
clone_size: -
j_call: TRBJ2-2
v_call: TRBV9

cdr3_aa: SVEDPDSKSSYEQY
cdr3_length: 14
d_call: -
clone_size: once
j_call: TRBJ2-7
v_call: TRBV29-1

cdr3_aa: ATAAGTLAYGYT
cdr3_length: 12
d_call: -
clone_size: -
j_call: TRBJ1-2
v_call: TRBV10-3

cdr3_aa: ASSETPAGGLYNEQF
cdr3_length: 15
d_call: TRBD2
clone_size: -
j_call: TRBJ2-1
v_call: TRBV2

cdr3_aa: ASSQVLVAEGNEQY
cdr3_length: 14
d_call: -
clone_size: once
j_call: TRBJ2-7
v_call: TRBV4-3

cdr3_aa: ASSLESRPLEAF
cdr3_length: 12
d_call: -
clone_size: -
j_call: TRBJ1-1
v_call: TRBV7-9

cdr3_aa: ASSLSGQETQY
cdr3_length: 11
d_call: -
clone_size: once
j_call: TRBJ2-5
v_call: TRBV7-6

cdr3_aa: ASSAGGANLETQY
cdr3_length: 13
d_call: TRBD2
clone_size: -
j_call: TRBJ2-5
v_call: TRBV9

cdr3_aa: ASSDGAGTPLAKNIQY
cdr3_length: 16
d_call: -
clone_size: -
j_call: TRBJ2-4
v_call: TRBV7-9

cdr3_aa: ASSQARGGSYEQY
cdr3_length: 13
d_call: -
clone_size: -
j_call: TRBJ2-7
v_call: TRBV4-3

cdr3_aa: ASSLGASGGNDLETQY
cdr3_length: 16
d_call: TRBD2
clone_size: -
j_call: TRBJ2-5
v_call: TRBV7-2

cdr3_aa: SPEPVPGNGNYGYT
cdr3_length: 14
d_call: -
clone_size: -
j_call: TRBJ1-2
v_call: TRBV29-1

cdr3_aa: ASSLQTGGAGNTEAF
cdr3_length: 15
d_call: TRBD1
clone_size: -
j_call: TRBJ1-1
v_call: TRBV5-4

cdr3_aa: AISEVRGGPGEQF
cdr3_length: 13
d_call: TRBD2
clone_size: -
j_call: TRBJ2-1
v_call: TRBV10-3

cdr3_aa: ASTIWTGGVYEQY
cdr3_length: 13
d_call: TRBD1
clone_size: once
j_call: TRBJ2-7
v_call: TRBV2

cdr3_aa: SAQREADTGELF
cdr3_length: 12
d_call: -
clone_size: -
j_call: TRBJ2-2
v_call: TRBV29-1

cdr3_aa: SVSGTGSYGQY
cdr3_length: 11
d_call: TRBD1
clone_size: -
j_call: TRBJ2-7
v_call: TRBV29-1

cdr3_aa: ASSLDLGGLDSPLH
cdr3_length: 14
d_call: -
clone_size: -
j_call: TRBJ1-6
v_call: TRBV11-2